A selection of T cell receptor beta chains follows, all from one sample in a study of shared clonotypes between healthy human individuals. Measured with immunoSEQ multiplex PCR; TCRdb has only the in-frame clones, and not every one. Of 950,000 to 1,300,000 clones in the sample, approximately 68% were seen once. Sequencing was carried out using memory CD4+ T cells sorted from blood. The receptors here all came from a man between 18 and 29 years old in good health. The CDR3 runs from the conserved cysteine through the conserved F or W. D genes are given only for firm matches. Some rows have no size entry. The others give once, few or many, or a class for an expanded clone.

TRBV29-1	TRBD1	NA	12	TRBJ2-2	CSVQGAPGELFF	TGCAGCGTACAGGGGGCCCCCGGGGAGCTGTTTTTT
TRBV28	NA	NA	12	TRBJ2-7	CASSSEGNEQYF	TGTGCCAGCAGTTCCGAGGGCAACGAGCAGTACTTC
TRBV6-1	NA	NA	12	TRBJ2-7	CASGRLSYEQYF	TGTGCCAGCGGTCGGCTCTCCTACGAGCAGTACTTC
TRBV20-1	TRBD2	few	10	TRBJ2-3	CSAWTSEAYF	TGCAGTGCTTGGACTAGCGAGGCGTATTTT
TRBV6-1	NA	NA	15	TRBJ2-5	CASRGRDTPVETQYF	TGTGCCAGCAGGGGTCGGGACACCCCGGTGGAGACCCAGTACTTC
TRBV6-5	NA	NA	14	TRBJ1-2	CASSVRAGAFGYTF	TGTGCCAGCAGCGTAAGAGCGGGGGCTTTTGGCTACACCTTC
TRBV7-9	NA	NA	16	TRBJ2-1	CASSETQGAPSGRVLF	TGTGCCAGCAGTGAGACACAGGGGGCTCCTAGCGGGAGAGTGCTCTTC
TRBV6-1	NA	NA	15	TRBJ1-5	CASSEGQSNNQPQHF	TGTGCCAGCAGTGAAGGTCAGTCTAACAATCAGCCCCAGCATTTT
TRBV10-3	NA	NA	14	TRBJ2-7	CAISRAVGNYEQYF	TGTGCCATCAGTCGTGCTGTGGGCAACTACGAGCAGTACTTC
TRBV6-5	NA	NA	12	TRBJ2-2	CASRVDTGELFF	TGTGCCAGCAGGGTAGACACCGGGGAGCTGTTTTTT
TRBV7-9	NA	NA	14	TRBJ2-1	CASSFTTSYNEQFF	TGTGCCAGCAGCTTTACTACTAGTTACAATGAGCAGTTCTTC
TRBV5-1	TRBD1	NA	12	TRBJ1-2	CASSLGQGGYTF	TGCGCCAGCAGCTTGGGACAGGGGGGCTACACCTTC
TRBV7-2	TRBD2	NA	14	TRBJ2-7	CASSLLAGSYEQYF	TGTGCCAGCAGCTTACTAGCGGGGTCCTACGAGCAGTACTTC
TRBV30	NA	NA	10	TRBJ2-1	CAWGHNEQFF	TGTGCCTGGGGGCACAATGAGCAGTTCTTC
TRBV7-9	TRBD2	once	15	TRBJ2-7	CASSLALAGGGEQYF	TGTGCCAGCAGCTTAGCACTAGCGGGAGGGGGCGAGCAGTACTTC
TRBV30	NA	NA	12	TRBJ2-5	CAWSRGLFAQYF	TGTGCCTGGAGTAGGGGCCTGTTTGCCCAGTACTTC
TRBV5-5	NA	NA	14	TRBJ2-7	CASSARVPPYEQYF	TGTGCCAGCAGCGCAAGGGTCCCTCCCTACGAGCAGTACTTC
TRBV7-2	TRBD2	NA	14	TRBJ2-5	CASSLDGRGETQYF	TGTGCCAGCAGCTTAGACGGGAGGGGAGAGACCCAGTACTTC
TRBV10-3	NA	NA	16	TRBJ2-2	CAISEPRGMGTGELFF	TGTGCCATCAGTGAGCCCCGGGGAATGGGCACCGGGGAGCTGTTTTTT
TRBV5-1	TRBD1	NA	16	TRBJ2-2	CASSLRQGFSTGELFF	TGCGCCAGCAGCTTGAGACAGGGTTTCTCCACCGGGGAGCTGTTTTTT
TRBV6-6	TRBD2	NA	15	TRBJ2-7	CASSFLAGENYEQYF	TGTGCCAGCAGTTTCCTAGCGGGAGAAAACTACGAGCAGTACTTC
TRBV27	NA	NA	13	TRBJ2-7	CASSSSRGYEQYF	TGTGCCAGCAGTTCATCTAGGGGCTACGAGCAGTACTTC
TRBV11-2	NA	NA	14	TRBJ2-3	CASSLRPSTDTQYF	TGTGCCAGCAGCTTACGCCCCTCCACAGATACGCAGTATTTT
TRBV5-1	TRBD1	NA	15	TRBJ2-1	CASSTGQGPYNEQFF	TGCGCCAGCAGCACCGGACAGGGACCCTACAATGAGCAGTTCTTC
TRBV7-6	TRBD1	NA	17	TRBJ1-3	CASSLGVQGAKGNTIYF	TGTGCCAGCAGCCTGGGGGTGCAGGGGGCGAAAGGAAACACCATATATTTT
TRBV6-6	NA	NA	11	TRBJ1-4	CASSYNEKLFF	TGTGCCAGCAGCTATAATGAAAAACTGTTTTTT
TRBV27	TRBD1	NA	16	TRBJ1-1	CASSPTWTGWTTEAFF	TGTGCCAGCAGTCCCACCTGGACAGGCTGGACGACTGAAGCTTTCTTT
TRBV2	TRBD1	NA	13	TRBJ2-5	CASSVYRGQTQYF	TGTGCCAGCAGTGTCTACAGGGGCCAGACCCAGTACTTC
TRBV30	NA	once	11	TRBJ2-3	CAWKGPDTQYF	TGTGCCTGGAAGGGGCCAGATACGCAGTATTTT
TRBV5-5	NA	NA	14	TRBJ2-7	CASSLAVFSYEQYF	TGTGCCAGCAGCTTGGCTGTCTTTTCCTACGAGCAGTACTTC
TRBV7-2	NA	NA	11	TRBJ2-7	CASSFDREQYF	TGTGCCAGCAGCTTTGACAGGGAGCAGTACTTC
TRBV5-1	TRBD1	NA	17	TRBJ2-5	CASSSRDRGRTRETQYF	TGCGCCAGCAGCTCCCGGGACAGGGGGCGAACCAGAGAGACCCAGTACTTC
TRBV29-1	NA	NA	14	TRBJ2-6	CSVAGFPGANVLTF	TGCAGCGTTGCAGGGTTCCCTGGGGCCAACGTCCTGACTTTC
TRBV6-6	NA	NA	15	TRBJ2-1	CASSRNQGRYNEQFF	TGTGCCAGCAGCCGGAATCAGGGACGCTACAATGAGCAGTTCTTC
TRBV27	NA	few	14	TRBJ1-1	CASSFGGLNTEAFF	TGTGCCAGCAGTTTTGGGGGTTTGAACACTGAAGCTTTCTTT
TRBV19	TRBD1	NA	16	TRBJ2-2	CASSVQGLGNTGELFF	TGTGCCAGTAGTGTACAGGGGTTAGGCAACACCGGGGAGCTGTTTTTT
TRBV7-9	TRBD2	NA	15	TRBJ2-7	CASSPGGSGSIRQYF	TGTGCCAGCAGCCCAGGGGGTAGCGGGAGTATACGGCAGTACTTC
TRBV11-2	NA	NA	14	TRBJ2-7	CASSLDAGQSGQYF	TGTGCCAGCAGCTTAGATGCGGGACAGTCCGGGCAGTACTTC
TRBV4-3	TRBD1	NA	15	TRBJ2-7	CASSQEYTGAMEQYF	TGCGCCAGCAGCCAAGAATACACAGGGGCAATGGAGCAGTACTTC
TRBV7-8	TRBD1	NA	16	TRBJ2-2	CASSLMGQGYTGELFF	TGTGCCAGCAGCTTAATGGGACAGGGTTACACCGGGGAGCTGTTTTTT
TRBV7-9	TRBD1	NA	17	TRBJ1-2	CASSPRTGLFINYGYTF	TGTGCCAGCAGCCCCCGGACAGGCCTATTTATAAACTATGGCTACACCTTC
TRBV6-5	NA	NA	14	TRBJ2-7	CASSSGLLSYEQYF	TGTGCCAGCAGTTCCGGACTACTCTCCTACGAGCAGTACTTC
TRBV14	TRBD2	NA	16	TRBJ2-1	CASSQSSSGSVNEQFF	TGTGCCAGCAGCCAAAGTTCTAGCGGGAGTGTCAATGAGCAGTTCTTC
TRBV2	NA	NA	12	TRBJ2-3	CASSYSTDTQYF	TGTGCCAGCAGTTATAGCACGGATACGCAGTATTTT
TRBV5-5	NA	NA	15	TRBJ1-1	CASSLAGGRGTEAFF	TGTGCCAGCAGCTTGGCCGGGGGACGAGGGACTGAAGCTTTCTTT
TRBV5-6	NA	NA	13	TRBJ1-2	CASKSRSGGGYTF	TGTGCCAGCAAGTCCCGCTCGGGGGGTGGCTACACCTTC
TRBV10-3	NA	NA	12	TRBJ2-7	CAISPGTYEQYF	TGTGCCATCAGCCCGGGGACCTACGAGCAGTACTTC
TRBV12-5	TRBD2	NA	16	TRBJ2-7	CASGPGVAGVHYEQYF	TGTGCTAGTGGTCCGGGGGTAGCGGGGGTACACTACGAGCAGTACTTC
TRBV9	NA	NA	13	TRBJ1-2	CASSVVRAYGYTF	TGTGCCAGCAGCGTAGTTCGCGCCTATGGCTACACCTTC
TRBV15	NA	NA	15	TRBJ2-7	CATSVDRGGGYEQYF	TGTGCCACCAGCGTCGACAGAGGAGGCGGCTACGAGCAGTACTTC
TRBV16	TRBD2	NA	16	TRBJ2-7	CASSPRHGRVSYEQYF	TGTGCCAGCAGCCCTCGGCACGGGAGGGTGTCCTACGAGCAGTACTTC
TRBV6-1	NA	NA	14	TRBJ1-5	CASSPKTGNQPQHF	TGTGCCAGCAGTCCTAAGACGGGAAATCAGCCCCAGCATTTT
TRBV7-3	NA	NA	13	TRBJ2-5	CASSPGIQETQYF	TGTGCCAGCAGCCCTGGGATACAAGAGACCCAGTACTTC
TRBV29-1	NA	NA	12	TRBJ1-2	CSVEGSSGGYTF	TGCAGCGTTGAAGGGAGTAGCGGTGGCTACACCTTC
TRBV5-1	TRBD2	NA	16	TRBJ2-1	CASSPPPGTSRNEQFF	TGCGCCAGCAGTCCCCCGCCCGGGACTAGTCGCAATGAGCAGTTCTTC
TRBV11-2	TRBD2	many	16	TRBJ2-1	CASSFTGGRSYNEQFF	TGTGCCAGCAGCTTTACGGGAGGGCGCTCCTACAATGAGCAGTTCTTC
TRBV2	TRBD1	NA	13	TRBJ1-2	CASSGGGAVPYTF	TGTGCCAGCAGTGGAGGGGGCGCGGTGCCCTACACCTTC
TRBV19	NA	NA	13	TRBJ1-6	CASSIGVSSPLHF	TGTGCCAGTAGTATAGGGGTGAGTTCACCCCTCCACTTT
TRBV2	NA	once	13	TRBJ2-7	CASSRDTSKEQYF	TGTGCCAGCAGTCGGGACACAAGTAAAGAGCAGTACTTC
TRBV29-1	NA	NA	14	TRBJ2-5	CSVEGGRTQETQYF	TGCAGCGTTGAAGGAGGGCGGACTCAAGAGACCCAGTACTTC